Reported below is one TCR beta chain. The target antigen is unknown. Unique molecular identifiers were built into the TCR beta cDNA libraries. TCRdb ran MiXCR on the PCR reads and lists one entry per CDR3 protein. Here the sample spans around 770,000 distinct CDR3 sequences, about half being singletons. The CDR3 consists of 15 residues. J lost 2 bases, V lost 6 bases, and 4 bases had no gene match. Germline V gene data show CDR1 as MDHEN and CDR2 as SYDVKM. This sample is drawn from a study of post-analysis software for immune sequencing data. Study as a whole: Patients had relapsing-remitting, secondary progressive or progressive-relapsing multiple sclerosis; some lacked subtype.

Overall study findings and caveats: Patients with multiple sclerosis recorded significantly lower normalized Chao1 diversity than controls, the study found. Controls had lower frequencies than patients of five or six TRBV segments, which included TRBV5-6, TRBV5-1 and TRBV20-1. Clustering by F measure revealed strong co-clustering among samples prepared together in one batch.

The sequenced material came from blood. The chain has TRBV28 and TRBJ2-3; 11 bases line up with TRBD2. This TCR derives from a girl aged 10-17 years with multiple sclerosis. The CDR3 spells CASRTSGTYTDTQYF. The CDR3 DNA reads as TGTGCCAGCAGGACTAGCGGGACCTACACAGATACGCAGTATTTT.